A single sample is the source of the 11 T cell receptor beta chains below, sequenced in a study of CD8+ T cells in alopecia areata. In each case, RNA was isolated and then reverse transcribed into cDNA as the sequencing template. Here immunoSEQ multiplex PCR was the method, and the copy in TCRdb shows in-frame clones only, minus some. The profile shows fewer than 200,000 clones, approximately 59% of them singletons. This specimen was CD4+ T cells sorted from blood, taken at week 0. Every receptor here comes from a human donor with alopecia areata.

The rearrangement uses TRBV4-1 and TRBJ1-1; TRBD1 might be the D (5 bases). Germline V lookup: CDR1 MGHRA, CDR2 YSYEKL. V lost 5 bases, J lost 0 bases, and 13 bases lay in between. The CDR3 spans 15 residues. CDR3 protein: CASSLLQAMNTEAFF. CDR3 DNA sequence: TGCGCCAGCAGCTTACTACAGGCAATGAACACTGAAGCTTTCTTT.

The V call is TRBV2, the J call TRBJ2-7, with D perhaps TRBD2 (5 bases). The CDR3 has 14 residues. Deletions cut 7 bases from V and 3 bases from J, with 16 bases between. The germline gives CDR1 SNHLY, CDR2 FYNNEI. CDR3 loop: CASKTSRDVYEQYF. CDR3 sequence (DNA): TGTGCCAGCAAAACCTCTCGGGATGTCTACGAGCAGTACTTC. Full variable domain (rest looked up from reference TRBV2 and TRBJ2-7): EPEVTQTPSHQVTQMGQEVILRCVPISNHLYFYWYRQILGQKVEFLVSFYNNEISEKSEIFDDQFSVERPDGSNFTLKIRSTKLEDSAMYFCASKTSRDVYEQYFGPGTRLTVT.

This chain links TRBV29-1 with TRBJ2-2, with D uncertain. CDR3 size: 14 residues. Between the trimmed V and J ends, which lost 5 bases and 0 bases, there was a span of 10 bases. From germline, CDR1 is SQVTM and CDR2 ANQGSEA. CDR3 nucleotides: TGCAGCGTTTCTGATTATTCGAACACCGGGGAGCTGTTTTTT. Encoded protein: CSVSDYSNTGELFF.

Written as DNA, the CDR3 is TGCAGCGTTCGTTACAGCCTGAACACTGAAGCTTTCTTT. It encodes CSVRYSLNTEAFF. J is TRBJ1-1 and V is TRBV29-1; no definite D call. Trimming removed 5 bases from V and 0 bases from J, with 10 bases in between. The CDR3 contains 13 residues. Germline V gene data show CDR1 as SQVTM and CDR2 as ANQGSEA.

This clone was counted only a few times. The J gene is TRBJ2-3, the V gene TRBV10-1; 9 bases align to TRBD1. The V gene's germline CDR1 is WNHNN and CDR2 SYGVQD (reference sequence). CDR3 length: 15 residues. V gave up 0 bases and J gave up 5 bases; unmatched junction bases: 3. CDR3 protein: CASSESTGGEDTQYF. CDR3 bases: TGCGCCAGCAGTGAGTCCACAGGGGGCGAAGATACGCAGTATTTT.

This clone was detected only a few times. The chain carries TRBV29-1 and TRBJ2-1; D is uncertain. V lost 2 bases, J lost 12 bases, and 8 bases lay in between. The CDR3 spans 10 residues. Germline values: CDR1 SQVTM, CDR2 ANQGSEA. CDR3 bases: TGCAGCGTTGAATATGTCTGGCAGTTCTTC. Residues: CSVEYVWQFF.

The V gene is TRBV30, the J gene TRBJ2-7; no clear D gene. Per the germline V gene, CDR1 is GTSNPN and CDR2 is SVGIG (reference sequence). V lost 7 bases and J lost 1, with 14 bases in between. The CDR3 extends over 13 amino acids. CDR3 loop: CAYNHGLSYEQYF. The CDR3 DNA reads TGTGCCTATAATCACGGGCTTTCCTACGAGCAGTACTTC.

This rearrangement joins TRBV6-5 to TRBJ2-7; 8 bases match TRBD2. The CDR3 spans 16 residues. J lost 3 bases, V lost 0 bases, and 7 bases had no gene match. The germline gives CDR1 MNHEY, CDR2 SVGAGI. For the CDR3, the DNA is TGTGCCAGCAGTTACTCGATAGGCGGGGGGCTCTACGAGCAGTACTTC. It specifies CASSYSIGGGLYEQYF.

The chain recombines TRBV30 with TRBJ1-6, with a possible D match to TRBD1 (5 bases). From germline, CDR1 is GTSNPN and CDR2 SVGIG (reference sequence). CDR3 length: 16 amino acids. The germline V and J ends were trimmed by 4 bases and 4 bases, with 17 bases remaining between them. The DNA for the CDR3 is TGTGCCTGGACAAACTTTCCAGGGACTTATAATTCACCCCTCCACTTT. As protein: CAWTNFPGTYNSPLHF.

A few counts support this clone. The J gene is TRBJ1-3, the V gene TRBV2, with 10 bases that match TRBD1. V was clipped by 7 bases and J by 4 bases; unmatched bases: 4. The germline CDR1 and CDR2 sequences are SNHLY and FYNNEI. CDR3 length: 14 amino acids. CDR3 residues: CASIRDRGGNTIYF. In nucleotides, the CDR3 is TGTGCCAGCATTCGGGACAGGGGAGGAAACACCATATATTTT.

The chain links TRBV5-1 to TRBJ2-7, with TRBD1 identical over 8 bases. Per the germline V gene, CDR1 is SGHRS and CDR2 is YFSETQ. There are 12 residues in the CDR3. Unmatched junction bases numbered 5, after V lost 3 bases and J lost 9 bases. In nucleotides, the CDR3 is TGCGCCAGCAGCTCCACAGGGGGAGGGCAGTACTTC. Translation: CASSSTGGGQYF.